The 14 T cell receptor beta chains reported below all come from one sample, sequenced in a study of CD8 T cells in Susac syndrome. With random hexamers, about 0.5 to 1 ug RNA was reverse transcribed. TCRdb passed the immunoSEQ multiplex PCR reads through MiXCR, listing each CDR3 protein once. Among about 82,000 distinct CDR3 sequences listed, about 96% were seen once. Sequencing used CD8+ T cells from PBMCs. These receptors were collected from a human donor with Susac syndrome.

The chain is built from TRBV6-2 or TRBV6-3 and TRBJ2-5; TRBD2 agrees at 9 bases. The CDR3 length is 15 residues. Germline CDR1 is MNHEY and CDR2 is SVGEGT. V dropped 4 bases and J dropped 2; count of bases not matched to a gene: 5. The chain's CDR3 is CASSSGSGGQETQYF. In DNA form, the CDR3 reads TGTGCCAGCAGTTCCGGTAGCGGGGGACAAGAGACCCAGTACTTC.

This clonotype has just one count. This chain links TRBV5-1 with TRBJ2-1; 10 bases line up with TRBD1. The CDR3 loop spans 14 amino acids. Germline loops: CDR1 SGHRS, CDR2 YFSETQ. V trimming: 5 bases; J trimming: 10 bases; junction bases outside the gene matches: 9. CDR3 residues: CASRPGQGPGEQFF. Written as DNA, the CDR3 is TGCGCCAGCAGACCGGGACAGGGGCCAGGCGAGCAGTTCTTC.

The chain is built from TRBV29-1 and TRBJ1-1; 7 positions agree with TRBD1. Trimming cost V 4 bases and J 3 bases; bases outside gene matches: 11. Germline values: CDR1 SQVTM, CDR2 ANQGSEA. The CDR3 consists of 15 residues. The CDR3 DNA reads TGCAGCGTTGGCGTTAAGGGGGCTGGCTACACTGAAGCTTTCTTT. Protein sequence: CSVGVKGAGYTEAFF.

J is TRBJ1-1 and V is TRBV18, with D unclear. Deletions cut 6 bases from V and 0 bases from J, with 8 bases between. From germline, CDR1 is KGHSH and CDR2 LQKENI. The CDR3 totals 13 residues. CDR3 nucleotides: TGTGCCAGCTCCGAGATAGTGAACACTGAAGCTTTCTTT. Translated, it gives CASSEIVNTEAFF.

CDR3 protein: CASSTSQGTDTQYF. CDR3 nucleotides: TGTGCCAGCAGCACCAGTCAGGGCACAGATACGCAGTATTTT. The chain carries TRBV7-2 and TRBJ2-3; D not certain. The CDR3 contains 14 residues. Trimming shortened V by 5 bases and J by 1 base, and 10 bases separated the two germline ends. Germline values: CDR1 SGHTA, CDR2 FQGNSA.

In DNA, the CDR3 is TGTGCCAGCAGCTTGGGCTCGGGGGCCGGGGATACGCAGTATTTT. The encoded protein is CASSLGSGAGDTQYF. The chain joins TRBV5-4 to TRBJ2-3, with D perhaps being TRBD1 or TRBD2 (6 bases each). CDR1 is SGHNT, CDR2 YYREEE, per germline (reference sequence). CDR3 size: 15 residues. The V end lost 0 bases, the J end lost 6 bases, and 14 bases lay between the germline ends.

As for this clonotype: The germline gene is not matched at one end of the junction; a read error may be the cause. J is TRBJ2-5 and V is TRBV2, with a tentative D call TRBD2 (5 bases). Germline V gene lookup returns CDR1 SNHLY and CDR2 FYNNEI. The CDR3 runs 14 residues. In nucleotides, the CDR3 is TGTGCCAGCAGTGAACAGCGGTCAAGAGAGGCCCAGTACTTC. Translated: CASSEQRSREAQYF. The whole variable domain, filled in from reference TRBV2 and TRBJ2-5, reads EPEVTQTPSHQVTQMGQEVILRCVPISNHLYFYWYRQILGQKVEFLVSFYNNEISEKSEIFDDQFSVERPDGSNFTLKIRSTKLEDSAMYFCASSEQRSREAQYFGPGTRLLVL.

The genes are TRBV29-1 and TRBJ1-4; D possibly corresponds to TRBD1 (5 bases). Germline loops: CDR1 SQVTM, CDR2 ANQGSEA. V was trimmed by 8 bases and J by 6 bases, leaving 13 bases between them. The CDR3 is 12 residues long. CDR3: CSTRGPDEKLFF. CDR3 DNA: TGCAGCACCCGGGGCCCCGATGAAAAACTGTTTTTT.

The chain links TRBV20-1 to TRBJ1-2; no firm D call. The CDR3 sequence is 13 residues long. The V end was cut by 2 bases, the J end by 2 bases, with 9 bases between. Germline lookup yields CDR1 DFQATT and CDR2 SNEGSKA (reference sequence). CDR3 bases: TGCAGTGCTAGAAGGAAGGAGAACTATGGCTACACCTTC. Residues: CSARRKENYGYTF.

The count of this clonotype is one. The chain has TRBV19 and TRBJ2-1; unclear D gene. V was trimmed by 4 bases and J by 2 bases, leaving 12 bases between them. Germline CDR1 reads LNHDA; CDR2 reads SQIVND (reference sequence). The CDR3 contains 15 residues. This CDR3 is CASSRVDKTYNEQFF. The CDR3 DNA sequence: TGTGCCAGTAGTAGAGTGGATAAGACCTACAATGAGCAGTTCTTC. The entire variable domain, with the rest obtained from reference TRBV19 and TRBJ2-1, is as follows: DGGITQSPKYLFRKEGQNVTLSCEQNLNHDAMYWYRQDPGQGLRLIYYSQIVNDFQKGDIAEGYSVSREKKESFPLTVTSAQKNPTAFYLCASSRVDKTYNEQFFGPGTRLTVL.

CDR3: CASSSRSSDEQFF. The CDR3 bases are TGTGCCAGCAGCTCCAGAAGCAGCGATGAGCAGTTCTTC. V and J are TRBV7-6 and TRBJ2-1; D ambiguous. This CDR3 has 13 amino acids. V lost 4 bases and J 8 bases, leaving 12 bases between the germline ends. Germline values: CDR1 SGHVS, CDR2 FNYEAQ. The full variable domain, in which reference TRBV7-6 and TRBJ2-1 provide the parts outside the CDR3, is GAGVSQSPRYKVTKRGQDVALRCDPISGHVSLYWYRQALGQGPEFLTYFNYEAQQDKSGLPNDRFSAERPEGSISTLTIQRTEQRDSAMYRCASSSRSSDEQFFGPGTRLTVL.

This CDR3 is CASSTGTGSYEQYF. Here the CDR3 DNA reads TGTGCCAGTAGTACCGGGACAGGGTCCTACGAGCAGTACTTC. The chain has TRBV19 and TRBJ2-7, with TRBD1 matching over 9 bases. CDR1 and CDR2 (germline): LNHDA, SQIVND (reference sequence). The CDR3 length is 14 residues. The trim removed 4 bases at V and 1 base at J, leaving 2 bases unmatched.

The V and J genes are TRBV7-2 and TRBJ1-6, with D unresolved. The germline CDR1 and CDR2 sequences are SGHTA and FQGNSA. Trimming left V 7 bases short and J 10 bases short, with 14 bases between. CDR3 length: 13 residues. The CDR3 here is CASTNVYRSPLHF. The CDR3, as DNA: TGTGCCAGCACCAACGTATATCGCTCACCCCTCCACTTT.

CDR3 residues: CAWTLGRAETQYF. In DNA form, the CDR3 reads TGTGCCTGGACCTTGGGTCGGGCAGAGACCCAGTACTTC. The chain uses TRBV30 and TRBJ2-5; no reliable D call. The length of the CDR3 is 13 residues. Germline values: CDR1 GTSNPN, CDR2 SVGIG (reference sequence). V was trimmed by 4 bases and J by 4 bases, leaving 13 bases between them. Complete variable domain (other parts from reference TRBV30 and TRBJ2-5): SQTIHQWPATLVQPVGSPLSLECTVEGTSNPNLYWYRQAAGRGLQLLFYSVGIGQISSEVPQNLSASRPQDRQFILSSKKLLLSDSGFYLCAWTLGRAETQYFGPGTRLLVL.